The clone carrying this TCR beta chain was observed a few times. The CDR3 contains 16 residues. V was pared by 5 bases and J by 2 bases, with 18 bases between. CDR1 is SGHAT, CDR2 FQNNGV, per germline. These data come from a study of early T cells in non-severe SARS-CoV-2 infection. Individual cDNA molecules carried attached unique molecular identifiers. TCRdb independently ran MiXCR on the 5' RACE reads; one entry per CDR3 protein. Of tens of thousands of distinct CDR3 sequences in the sample, roughly 5% were seen once. The sequence was collected from an adult who was a healthcare worker with PCR-confirmed SARS-CoV-2 infection or an uninfected control (not recorded which). The sequencing sample was made of whole blood. The rearrangement joins TRBV11-2 to TRBJ2-5, with a tentative D call TRBD2 (6 bases). The CDR3 region is CASSLLGGGPQETQYF. In nucleotides, the CDR3 is TGTGCCAGCAGCCTTCTTGGAGGAGGGCCGCAAGAGACCCAGTACTTC.